One T cell receptor (beta chain) is described in this entry. Its antigen is still unknown. These data are taken from a study of cytomegalovirus exposure and HLA in healthy donors. Points from the study as a whole: One cluster of highly shared sequence variants probably arose as a sequencing artifact. The authors enumerated around 150 TCR beta chains as linked to cytomegalovirus.

CDR3 length: 14 amino acids. The germline gives CDR1 MNHEY, CDR2 SMNVEV (reference sequence). With 2 bases clipped from V and 2 bases from J, the junction kept 0 bases outside the gene matches. It was with 60 Vbeta and 13 Jbeta primers that the PCR ran. The data were produced by immunoSEQ multiplex PCR, yet TCRdb's version contains in-frame clones alone and is incomplete. The repertoire holds tens of thousands of clones, roughly 80% seen once, with about 5% in the top ten. Sequenced material: PBMCs. This chain connects TRBV27 to TRBJ2-7, with TRBD2 matching 10 bases. The sequence was collected from a male donor in good health and CMV-seropositive. The CDR3 nucleotides are TGTGCCAGCAGTTTACTAGCGGGGGCCTACGAGCAGTACTTC. Encoded protein: CASSLLAGAYEQYF.